The source of this TCR beta chain is a study of T cell responses to AZD1222 COVID-19 vaccine. TCRdb's copy holds only in-frame clones and misses some; the assay was immunoSEQ multiplex PCR. Among approximately 100,000 clones, about 88% were seen once, and the ten largest hold 3.5% to 4.5%. Sequenced here: peripheral blood, sampled on day 0 of AZD1222 vaccination. This TCR was sampled from an adult in good health.

The CDR3 is CASSPPYGGNTIYF. CDR3 nucleotide sequence: TGCGCCAGCAGCCCCCCTTATGGTGGAAACACCATATATTTT. The chain couples TRBV4-1 to TRBJ1-3; D remains unclear. Germline V gene data show CDR1 as MGHRA and CDR2 as YSYEKL. This CDR3 is 14 amino acids long. V lost 4 bases, J lost 3 bases, and 10 bases lay in between.